This T cell receptor beta chain comes out of a study of T cell responses to AZD1222 COVID-19 vaccine (dated by TCRdb to 2020 to 2022). Some background on the complete study: AZD1222 recipients with second doses at about 4 weeks or about 12 weeks were pooled, because spike-specific TCR depth and breadth did not differ between schedules. Trial participants were enrolled by age into subgroups of 18-55, 56-69 and 70-plus years, and around 140, 26 and 57 TCR-sequenced participants, respectively, were included in these subgroups. TCR sequencing was performed for approximately 240 trial participants, of whom about 200 were given two doses of AZD1222 and some 26 were given two doses of MenACWY control vaccine.

Deletion took 3 bases off V and 1 base off J, with a span of 17 bases between the germline ends. CDR3 length: 16 amino acids, cysteine to phenylalanine. Only CDR3 DNA is held: 48 bases, read in frame from base 1. CDR1 and CDR2 are drawn from the germline V gene: SGHRS, YFSETQ. The CDR3 regions of human TCRbeta chains were analyzed by immunosequencing. Per the original workflow: Repertoire TCRs were matched against a reference library of SARS-CoV-2-specific TCRs generated with the MIRA antigen-specificity platform. Breadth meant the fraction of unique TCRs that were SARS-CoV-2-associated, whereas depth meant the fraction of total T cells that were SARS-CoV-2-associated. Using the MIRA data, every spike-specific TCR was mapped to the spike region that the TCR reacted to and assigned to either a CD4 or a CD8 class. Log10-transformed breadth and depth values were compared by one-way ANOVA with Sidak's multiple comparisons tests. TCRdb took this table from immuneACCESS and kept in-frame rearrangements with V and J called. Such tables lack part of the clones; where checked against another copy, unresolved V genes explain under half of the gap, and the rest is unexplained. D and trimming come from the DNA, and the V and J calls and clone size come from that table. This sample lists 110,000 or so clones; approximately 89% were detected once. In total, the top ten clones hold roughly 4.5% of the sample.

The investigation overall reported the following: The 56-69-year group was small, and its depth increase did not reach significance, likely because of low power. Because no day 14 peak-response samples were available, the repertoires could be characterized only after the peak T cell response. A significant rise in spike-specific TCR breadth and depth was observed after two AZD1222 doses relative to day 0 and relative to MenACWY recipients. Reportedly, almost half of the unique spike-specific TCRs recognized epitopes lying outside the regions that are mutated in the B.1.351 and B.1.1.7 variants. Most participants were white British and females outnumbered males, and the authors suggested that clonal diversity may have been underestimated. Vaccine-associated CD4 TCRs spanned the whole spike protein, with dominant responses in regions 160-218 and 743-854. Conclusions about previously exposed vaccinees are limited, since just a handful of AZD1222 recipients were seropositive for SARS-CoV-2 at baseline.

The label giving this sample's time point can be read as: baseline before first vaccination. The vaccinee samples were drawn from two UK trials, COV001 and COV002, one of which was a single-blind randomized controlled phase 2/3 trial testing AZD1222 (ChAdOx1 nCoV-19) in healthy adults. Trial participant PBMC samples were collected at day 0 and day 28 after the second dose for TCRbeta chain sequencing. About this clone itself: It lacks a known antigen. Base quality data are lacking; no much larger clone is found one base away.

The sequenced sample was peripheral blood, obtained on day 0 of AZD1222 vaccination. The clonotype comes from an adult in good health. The receptor chain draws on TRBV5-1 and TRBJ2-7; the D segment could be TRBD1, given 6 matching bases. The DNA sequence reads TGCGCCAGCAGCTGGGGACGGGACAAGGGTTCCTACGAGCAGTACTTC. It encodes CASSWGRDKGSYEQYF.